This T cell receptor (beta chain) was captured by sequencing in a study of control samples from healthy donors and cancer patients. Here immunoSEQ multiplex PCR was the method, and the copy in TCRdb shows in-frame clones only, minus some. The sample consists of under 200,000 clones, just under 95% of them appearing once. This TCR was sampled from a middle-aged woman in good health. Sequenced material: blood.

CDR3 DNA: TGTGCCAGCAGCTTAACGCCGCGGGGGACTAGGGCGGGCGAGCAGTACTTC. Encoded protein: CASSLTPRGTRAGEQYF. This chain joins TRBV7-3 and TRBJ2-7; 8 nucleotides match TRBD2. V dropped 0 bases and J dropped 6; count of bases not matched to a gene: 13. The CDR3 sequence is 17 residues long. From germline, CDR1 is SGHTA and CDR2 FQGTGA.